This T cell receptor beta chain was identified in a study of T cells expressing NK-cell markers. Study-level background: Sequencing of TCR beta repertoires drew on sorted CD3+CD56+NKG2C+, CD3+CD56+NKG2C- and CD3+CD56-NKG2C+ T cells. With respect to HCMV, most of the eight sequenced donors were seropositive, and one was seronegative.

A remark on this clonotype: Its antigen remains unidentified.

CDR3 size: 17 residues. The germline CDR1 and CDR2 sequences are SEHNR and FQNEAQ (reference sequence). TCR beta cDNA was generated via 5'RACE template switching incorporating UMIs. TCRdb re-called the 5' RACE reads and shows each CDR3 protein once, DNA omitted. The sample has 250,000 to 300,000 distinct CDR3 sequences, and its top ten clones hold about 0.4%. Study outcomes and limitations: Dominance of the CD3+CD56-NKG2C+ fraction by these clonotypes also held in a handful of donors.

The chain couples TRBV7-9 to TRBJ2-2; TCRdb calls TRBD2, which cannot be checked without DNA. Material: blood T cells: a sorted CD56 or NKG2C T cell subset, CD4+ or CD8+ T cells, or bulk PBMC T cells (not recorded which). This receptor was obtained from a young man in good health. CDR3 in amino acids: CASSLGDLGSRTGELFF.